This T cell receptor beta chain is from a study of OX40 agonist ivuxolimab in advanced cancers. Some clones are missing from TCRdb's copy, which holds only in-frame ones; the method was immunoSEQ multiplex PCR. The repertoire has around 16,000 clones, around 80% of them found once; the top ten carry less than 45%. This clone is large within its sample. With 5 bases clipped from V and 4 bases from J, the junction kept 9 bases outside the gene matches. The CDR3 consists of 15 residues. Germline V lookup: CDR1 MNHEY, CDR2 SVGAGI. The chain couples TRBV6-5 to TRBJ1-2; 8 bases align to TRBD1. The sequence was obtained from an adult with an advanced solid tumor such as melanoma, head and neck, liver or kidney cancer. Sequenced material: CD4+ or CD8+ T cells sorted from blood, taken in a trial of the OX40 agonist ivuxolimab. In DNA form, the CDR3 reads TGTGCCAGCAGTACTCGGACAGGGCGGGCCTATGGCTACACCTTC. This sequence encodes CASSTRTGRAYGYTF.